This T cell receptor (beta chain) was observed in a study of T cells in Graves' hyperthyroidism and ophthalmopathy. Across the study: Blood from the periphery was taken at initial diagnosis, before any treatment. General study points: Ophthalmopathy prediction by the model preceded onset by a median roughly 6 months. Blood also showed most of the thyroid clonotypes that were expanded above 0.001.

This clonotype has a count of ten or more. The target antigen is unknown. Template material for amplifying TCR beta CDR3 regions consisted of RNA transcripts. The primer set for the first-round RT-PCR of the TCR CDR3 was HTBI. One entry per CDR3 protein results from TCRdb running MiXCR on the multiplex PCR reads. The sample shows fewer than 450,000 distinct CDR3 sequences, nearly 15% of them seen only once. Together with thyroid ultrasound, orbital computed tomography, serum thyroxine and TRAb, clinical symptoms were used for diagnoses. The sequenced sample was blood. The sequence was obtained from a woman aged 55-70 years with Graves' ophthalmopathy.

CDR3 DNA: TGCGCCAGCAGCCAACTAGCGGGAGAGGTCACCGGGGAGCTGTTTTTT. Its translation is CASSQLAGEVTGELFF. This chain uses TRBV5-1 with TRBJ2-2; 11 positions match TRBD2. The CDR3 sequence is 16 residues long. Germline V lookup: CDR1 SGHRS, CDR2 YFSETQ. The ends lost 4 bases at V and 4 bases at J; junction bases unmatched: 6. Full variable domain (rest looked up from reference TRBV5-1 and TRBJ2-2): KAGVTQTPRYLIKTRGQQVTLSCSPISGHRSVSWYQQTPGQGLQFLFEYFSETQRNKGNFPGRFSGRQFSNSRSEMNVSTLELGDSALYLCASSQLAGEVTGELFFGEGSRLTVL.